These 3 T cell receptor beta chains were all obtained from the same sample, sequenced in a study of CD8 T cells in ankylosing spondylitis. One entry per CDR3 protein results from TCRdb running MiXCR on the 5' RACE reads. This sample yields approximately 400,000 distinct CDR3 sequences, of which roughly 18% are seen a single time; under 1.2% belongs to the top ten. For these TCRs, the target antigens are not known. Study-wide findings and caveats: Several highly homologous variants formed a TCR beta motif that appeared characteristic of ankylosing spondylitis blood.

The sample comprised blood, either unsorted or a sorted T cell fraction (not recorded which). The receptor set was obtained from a male donor with ankylosing spondylitis.

The chain couples TRBV24-1 to TRBJ1-2; unclear D gene. The CDR3 runs to 15 residues. Germline CDR1 and CDR2: KGHDR and SFDVKD. V lost 7 bases, J lost 5 bases, and 19 bases lay in between. The CDR3 reads CATSAGGIGRYGYTF. The DNA of the CDR3 is TGTGCCACCAGCGCAGGTGGCATCGGCCGGTATGGCTACACCTTC.

This clonotype showed up many times. The chain uses TRBV12-3 or TRBV12-4 and TRBJ1-5; D not resolved. The CDR3 totals 14 residues. V was clipped by 2 bases and J by 1 base, with 6 bases between them. The CDR3 nucleotides read TGTGCCAGCAGTTTATCGGGAAGCAATCAGCCCCAGCATTTT. It encodes CASSLSGSNQPQHF.

The J gene is TRBJ2-2, the V gene TRBV14; D is undetermined. The CDR3 sequence is 14 residues long. V lost 1 base, J lost 3 bases, and 6 bases lay in between. In germline, CDR1 is SGHDN, CDR2 FVKESK. This chain's CDR3 is CASSQVYHTGELFF. DNA for the CDR3: TGTGCCAGCAGCCAAGTTTACCACACCGGGGAGCTGTTTTTT.